Each of the 20 T cell receptor beta chains below was sequenced from the same sample in a study of STAT5B mutations in CD4+ large granular lymphocyte leukemia. The repertoire was sequenced with immunoSEQ multiplex PCR; TCRdb's copy has only in-frame clones and lacks some. The sample comprises about 30,000 clones, just under 80% of which are singletons, and 2.5% to 3% rests with the top ten. Sequenced input: CD4+ T cells from blood buffy coats. The receptor source for this set is a human donor in good health.

The rearrangement uses TRBV7-8 and TRBJ2-7; TRBD2 matches at 10 bases. With 4 bases clipped from V and 7 bases from J, the junction kept 7 bases outside the gene matches. The CDR3 is 14 residues long. Germline CDR1 SGHVS, CDR2 FQNEAQ. In nucleotides, the CDR3 is TGTGCCAGCAGCTATACTAGCGGGATCGGGGAGCAGTACTTC. This gives the protein CASSYTSGIGEQYF.

The count of this clone is one. V is TRBV9 and J is TRBJ1-2, with 9 nucleotides matching TRBD1. The CDR3 loop spans 15 amino acids. V lost 4 bases, J lost 6 bases, and 10 bases stayed unmatched. Germline V gene data show CDR1 as SGDLS and CDR2 as YYNGEE. The CDR3 region has the DNA TGTGCCAGCAGCAACCTTCCTACAGGGGGCCATGGCTACACCTTC. Encoded protein: CASSNLPTGGHGYTF.

The CDR3 nucleotides are TGTGCCTGGAGTGTATCTATTGAGCAGTTCTTC. Amino acid sequence: CAWSVSIEQFF. J is TRBJ2-1 and V is TRBV30; D is unclear. The V end lost 0 bases, the J end lost 9 bases, and 6 bases lay between the germline ends. The CDR3 totals 11 residues. Germline V gene sequence: CDR1 GTSNPN, CDR2 SVGIG (reference sequence).

The chain uses TRBV5-1 and TRBJ2-5; 14 bases match TRBD2. There are 17 residues in the CDR3. The trim removed 0 bases at V and 5 bases at J, leaving 6 bases unmatched. Germline-derived CDR1 and CDR2 are SGHRS and YFSETQ. The CDR3 spells CASSLASTSGGAETQYF. CDR3 nucleotide sequence: TGCGCCAGCAGCTTGGCCTCGACTAGCGGGGGGGCTGAGACCCAGTACTTC.

This clone was observed once. V is TRBV13 and J is TRBJ2-5; perhaps TRBD2 as D (6 bases). The germline V gene encodes CDR1 PRHDT and CDR2 FYEKMQ (reference sequence). The CDR3 has 15 residues. V was pared by 0 bases and J by 2 bases, with 10 bases between. CDR3 residues: CASSLGAGSQETQYF. CDR3 nucleotides: TGTGCCAGCAGCTTAGGGGCGGGGTCACAAGAGACCCAGTACTTC.

The rearrangement links TRBV27 to TRBJ2-1; D not resolved. Germline V gene lookup returns CDR1 MNHEY and CDR2 SMNVEV (reference sequence). V was clipped by 8 bases and J by 7 bases, with 6 bases between them. The CDR3 consists of 10 residues. CDR3 nucleotides: TGTGCCAGCGGACGAAATGAGCAGTTCTTC. Its protein product is CASGRNEQFF.

The chain couples TRBV19 to TRBJ2-3; D is perhaps TRBD1 (5 bases). The CDR3 is 15 residues long. Trimming cost V 9 bases and J 0 bases, with 16 bases left between them. Germline lookup yields CDR1 LNHDA and CDR2 SQIVND (reference sequence). Written as DNA, the CDR3 is TGTGCCAGCGCACCTCAGGGTTCTAGCACAGATACGCAGTATTTT. Protein sequence: CASAPQGSSTDTQYF.

This chain joins TRBV18 and TRBJ1-3, with D possibly TRBD1 on 5 matching bases. V shed 7 bases and J shed 4 bases, with 11 bases lying between them. Looked up from germline, CDR1 is KGHSH and CDR2 is LQKENI. The CDR3 totals 13 residues. CDR3 residues: CASCEGQGNTIYF. The CDR3 DNA sequence: TGTGCCAGCTGTGAGGGGCAAGGAAACACCATATATTTT. Full variable domain (missing parts from reference TRBV18 and TRBJ1-3): NAGVMQNPRHLVRRRGQEARLRCSPMKGHSHVYWYRQLPEEGLKFMVYLQKENIIDESGMPKERFSAEFPKEGPSILRIQQVVRGDSAAYFCASCEGQGNTIYFGEGSWLTVV.

The chain is built from TRBV6-1 and TRBJ1-1; possible D gene TRBD1, 6 bases. CDR1 is MNHNS, CDR2 SASEGT, per germline. The CDR3 spans 15 residues. The V end was cut by 0 bases, the J end by 4 bases, with 12 bases between. In DNA form, the CDR3 reads TGTGCCAGCAGTGAAGCATGGGGGCTCGGCACTGAAGCTTTCTTT. It translates to CASSEAWGLGTEAFF.

The chain is built from TRBV20-1 and TRBJ2-7; 7 bases are shared with TRBD2. The CDR3 runs 11 residues. V was clipped by 3 bases and J by 4 bases; unmatched bases: 0. Germline CDR1 and CDR2: DFQATT and SNEGSKA (reference sequence). The CDR3 sequence: CSASGGYEQYF. CDR3 DNA sequence: TGCAGTGCTAGCGGGGGGTACGAGCAGTACTTC.

The chain carries TRBV10-3 and TRBJ2-5; D remains unclear. Germline V gene data show CDR1 as ENHRY and CDR2 as SYGVKD. The CDR3 sequence is 13 residues long. The V gene lost 4 bases and the J gene lost 2 bases, with 8 bases spanning the gap. CDR3 sequence: CAISGNGQETQYF. Written as DNA, the CDR3 is TGTGCCATCAGTGGCAACGGGCAAGAGACCCAGTACTTC.

The chain joins TRBV6-6 to TRBJ1-1; no definite D call. V shed 0 bases and J shed 1 base, with 6 bases lying between them. Germline lookup yields CDR1 MNHNY and CDR2 SVGAGI (reference sequence). The CDR3 runs to 14 residues. CDR3 amino acids: CASSYSARNTEAFF. The CDR3 DNA reads TGTGCCAGCAGTTACTCGGCGAGGAACACTGAAGCTTTCTTT.

This rearrangement joins TRBV9 to TRBJ2-7; TRBD2 matches 10 bases. The germline gives CDR1 SGDLS, CDR2 YYNGEE. The junction had 3 bases not matched to a gene; V was cut back by 1 base and J by 5 bases. This CDR3 region has 14 residues. In nucleotides, the CDR3 is TGTGCCAGCAGCGTAAGCGGGGGGGCCAACGAGCAGTACTTC. Translating gives CASSVSGGANEQYF.

V usage is TRBV5-1 and J usage is TRBJ2-3, with 7 bases identical to TRBD1. The CDR3 consists of 15 residues. CDR1 and CDR2 from the germline V gene are SGHRS and YFSETQ. Trimming cost V 4 bases and J 3 bases; bases outside gene matches: 8. This chain's CDR3 is CASSQTGRETDTQYF. CDR3 nucleotide sequence: TGCGCCAGCAGCCAGACAGGGAGAGAGACAGATACGCAGTATTTT.

This chain links TRBV6-5 with TRBJ2-1, with D possibly matching TRBD2 (7 bases). The CDR3 contains 14 residues. CDR1 is MNHEY and CDR2 is SVGAGI in the germline V gene. V lost 2 bases and J lost 8, with 13 bases in between. The CDR3, as DNA: TGTGCCAGCAGTTACGGGCAGGGGAGGGATGAGCAGTTCTTC. The encoded protein is CASSYGQGRDEQFF.

In this sample, this clone turned up once. CDR3 DNA: TGTGCCAGCAGCTTAGTGGCGGGAAACACCGGGGAGCTGTTTTTT. This gives the protein CASSLVAGNTGELFF. The chain links TRBV7-2 to TRBJ2-2; tentatively, D is TRBD2 (6 bases). CDR1 SGHTA and CDR2 FQGNSA come from the germline V gene. This CDR3 has 15 residues. The V gene lost 1 base and the J gene lost 2 bases, with 8 bases spanning the gap.

The rearrangement uses TRBV18 and TRBJ2-7; TRBD1 aligns across 7 bases. The CDR3 consists of 15 residues. CDR1 KGHSH and CDR2 LQKENI come from the germline V gene. V was pared by 6 bases and J by 1 base, with 9 bases of the junction left unmatched. CDR3 nucleotides: TGTGCCAGCTCCCGATCGGGACAGATATCCTACGAGCAGTACTTC. Protein sequence: CASSRSGQISYEQYF.

This rearrangement joins TRBV15 to TRBJ1-5, with 7 bases that match TRBD1. Germline V gene data show CDR1 as LNHNV and CDR2 as YYDKDF (reference sequence). CDR3 length: 16 residues. V trimming: 0 bases; J trimming: 4 bases; junction bases outside the gene matches: 6. CDR3 sequence: CATSRDQDRRNQPQHF. CDR3 sequence (DNA): TGTGCCACCAGCAGAGATCAGGACAGGCGTAATCAGCCCCAGCATTTT.

In nucleotides, the CDR3 is TGTGCCAGCAGCTTAGCGCCCGGGAATCAGCCCCAGCATTTT. Residues: CASSLAPGNQPQHF. This chain connects TRBV7-8 to TRBJ1-5; no clear D. The CDR3 extends over 14 amino acids. V dropped 0 bases and J dropped 4 bases, with 7 bases sitting between them. CDR1 SGHVS and CDR2 FQNEAQ come from the germline V gene.

CDR3 coding DNA: TGTGCCAGCAGTGACACAGGGAGTAAAAACATTCAGTACTTC. Encoded protein: CASSDTGSKNIQYF. The rearrangement links TRBV6-1 to TRBJ2-4; D is possibly TRBD1 (6 bases). The V end was cut by 3 bases, the J end by 4 bases, with 10 bases between. Germline CDR1 MNHNS, CDR2 SASEGT. This CDR3 is 14 amino acids long.